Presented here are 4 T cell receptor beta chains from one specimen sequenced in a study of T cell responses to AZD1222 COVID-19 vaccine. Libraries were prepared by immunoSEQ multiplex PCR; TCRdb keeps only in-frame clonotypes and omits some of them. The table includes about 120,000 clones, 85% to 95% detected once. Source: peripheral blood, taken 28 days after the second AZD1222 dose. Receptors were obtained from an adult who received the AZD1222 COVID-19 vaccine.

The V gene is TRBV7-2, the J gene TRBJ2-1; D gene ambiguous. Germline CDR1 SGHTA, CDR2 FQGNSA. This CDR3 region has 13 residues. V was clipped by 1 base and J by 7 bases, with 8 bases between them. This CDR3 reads CASSLERKNEQFF. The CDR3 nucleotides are TGTGCCAGCAGCTTAGAGCGTAAAAATGAGCAGTTCTTC. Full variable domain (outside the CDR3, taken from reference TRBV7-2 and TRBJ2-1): GAGVSQSPSNKVTEKGKDVELRCDPISGHTALYWYRQSLGQGLEFLIYFQGNSAPDKSGLPSDRFSAERTGGSVSTLTIQRTQQEDSAVYLCASSLERKNEQFFGPGTRLTVL.

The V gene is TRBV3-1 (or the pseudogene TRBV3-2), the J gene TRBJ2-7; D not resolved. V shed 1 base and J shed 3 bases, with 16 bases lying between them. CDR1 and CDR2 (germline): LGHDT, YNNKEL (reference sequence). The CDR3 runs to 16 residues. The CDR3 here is CASSQGRAALNYEQYF. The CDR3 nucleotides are TGTGCCAGCAGCCAAGGTCGAGCTGCCCTTAACTACGAGCAGTACTTC.

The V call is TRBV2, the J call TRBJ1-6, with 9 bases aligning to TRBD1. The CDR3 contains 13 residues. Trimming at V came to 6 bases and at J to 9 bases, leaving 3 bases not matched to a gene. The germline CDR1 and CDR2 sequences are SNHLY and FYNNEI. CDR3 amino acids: CASRDRGSSPLHF. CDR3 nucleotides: TGTGCCAGCAGAGACAGGGGGAGTTCACCCCTCCACTTT.

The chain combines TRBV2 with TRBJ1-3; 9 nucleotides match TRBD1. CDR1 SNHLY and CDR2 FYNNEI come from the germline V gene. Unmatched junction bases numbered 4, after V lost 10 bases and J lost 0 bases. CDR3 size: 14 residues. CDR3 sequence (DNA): TGTGCCACCGACAGGGGGGACTCTGGAAACACCATATATTTT. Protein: CATDRGDSGNTIYF.